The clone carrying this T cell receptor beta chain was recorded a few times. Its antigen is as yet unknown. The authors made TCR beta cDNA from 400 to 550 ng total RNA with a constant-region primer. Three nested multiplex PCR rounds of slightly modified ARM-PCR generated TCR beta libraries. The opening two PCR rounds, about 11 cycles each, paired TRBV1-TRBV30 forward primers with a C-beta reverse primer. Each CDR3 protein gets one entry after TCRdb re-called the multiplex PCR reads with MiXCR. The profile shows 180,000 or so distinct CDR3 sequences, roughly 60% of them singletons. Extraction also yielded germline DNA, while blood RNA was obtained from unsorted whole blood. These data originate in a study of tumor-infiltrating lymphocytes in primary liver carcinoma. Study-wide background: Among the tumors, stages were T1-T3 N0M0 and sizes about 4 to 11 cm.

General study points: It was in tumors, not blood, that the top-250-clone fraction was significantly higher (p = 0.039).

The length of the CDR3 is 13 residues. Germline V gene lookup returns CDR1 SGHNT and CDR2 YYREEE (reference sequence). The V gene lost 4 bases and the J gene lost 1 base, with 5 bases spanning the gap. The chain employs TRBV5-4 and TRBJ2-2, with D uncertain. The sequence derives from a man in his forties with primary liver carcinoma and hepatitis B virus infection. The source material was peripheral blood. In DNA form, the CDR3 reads TGTGCCAGCAGCCTTTTGAACACCGGGGAGCTGTTTTTT. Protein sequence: CASSLLNTGELFF.